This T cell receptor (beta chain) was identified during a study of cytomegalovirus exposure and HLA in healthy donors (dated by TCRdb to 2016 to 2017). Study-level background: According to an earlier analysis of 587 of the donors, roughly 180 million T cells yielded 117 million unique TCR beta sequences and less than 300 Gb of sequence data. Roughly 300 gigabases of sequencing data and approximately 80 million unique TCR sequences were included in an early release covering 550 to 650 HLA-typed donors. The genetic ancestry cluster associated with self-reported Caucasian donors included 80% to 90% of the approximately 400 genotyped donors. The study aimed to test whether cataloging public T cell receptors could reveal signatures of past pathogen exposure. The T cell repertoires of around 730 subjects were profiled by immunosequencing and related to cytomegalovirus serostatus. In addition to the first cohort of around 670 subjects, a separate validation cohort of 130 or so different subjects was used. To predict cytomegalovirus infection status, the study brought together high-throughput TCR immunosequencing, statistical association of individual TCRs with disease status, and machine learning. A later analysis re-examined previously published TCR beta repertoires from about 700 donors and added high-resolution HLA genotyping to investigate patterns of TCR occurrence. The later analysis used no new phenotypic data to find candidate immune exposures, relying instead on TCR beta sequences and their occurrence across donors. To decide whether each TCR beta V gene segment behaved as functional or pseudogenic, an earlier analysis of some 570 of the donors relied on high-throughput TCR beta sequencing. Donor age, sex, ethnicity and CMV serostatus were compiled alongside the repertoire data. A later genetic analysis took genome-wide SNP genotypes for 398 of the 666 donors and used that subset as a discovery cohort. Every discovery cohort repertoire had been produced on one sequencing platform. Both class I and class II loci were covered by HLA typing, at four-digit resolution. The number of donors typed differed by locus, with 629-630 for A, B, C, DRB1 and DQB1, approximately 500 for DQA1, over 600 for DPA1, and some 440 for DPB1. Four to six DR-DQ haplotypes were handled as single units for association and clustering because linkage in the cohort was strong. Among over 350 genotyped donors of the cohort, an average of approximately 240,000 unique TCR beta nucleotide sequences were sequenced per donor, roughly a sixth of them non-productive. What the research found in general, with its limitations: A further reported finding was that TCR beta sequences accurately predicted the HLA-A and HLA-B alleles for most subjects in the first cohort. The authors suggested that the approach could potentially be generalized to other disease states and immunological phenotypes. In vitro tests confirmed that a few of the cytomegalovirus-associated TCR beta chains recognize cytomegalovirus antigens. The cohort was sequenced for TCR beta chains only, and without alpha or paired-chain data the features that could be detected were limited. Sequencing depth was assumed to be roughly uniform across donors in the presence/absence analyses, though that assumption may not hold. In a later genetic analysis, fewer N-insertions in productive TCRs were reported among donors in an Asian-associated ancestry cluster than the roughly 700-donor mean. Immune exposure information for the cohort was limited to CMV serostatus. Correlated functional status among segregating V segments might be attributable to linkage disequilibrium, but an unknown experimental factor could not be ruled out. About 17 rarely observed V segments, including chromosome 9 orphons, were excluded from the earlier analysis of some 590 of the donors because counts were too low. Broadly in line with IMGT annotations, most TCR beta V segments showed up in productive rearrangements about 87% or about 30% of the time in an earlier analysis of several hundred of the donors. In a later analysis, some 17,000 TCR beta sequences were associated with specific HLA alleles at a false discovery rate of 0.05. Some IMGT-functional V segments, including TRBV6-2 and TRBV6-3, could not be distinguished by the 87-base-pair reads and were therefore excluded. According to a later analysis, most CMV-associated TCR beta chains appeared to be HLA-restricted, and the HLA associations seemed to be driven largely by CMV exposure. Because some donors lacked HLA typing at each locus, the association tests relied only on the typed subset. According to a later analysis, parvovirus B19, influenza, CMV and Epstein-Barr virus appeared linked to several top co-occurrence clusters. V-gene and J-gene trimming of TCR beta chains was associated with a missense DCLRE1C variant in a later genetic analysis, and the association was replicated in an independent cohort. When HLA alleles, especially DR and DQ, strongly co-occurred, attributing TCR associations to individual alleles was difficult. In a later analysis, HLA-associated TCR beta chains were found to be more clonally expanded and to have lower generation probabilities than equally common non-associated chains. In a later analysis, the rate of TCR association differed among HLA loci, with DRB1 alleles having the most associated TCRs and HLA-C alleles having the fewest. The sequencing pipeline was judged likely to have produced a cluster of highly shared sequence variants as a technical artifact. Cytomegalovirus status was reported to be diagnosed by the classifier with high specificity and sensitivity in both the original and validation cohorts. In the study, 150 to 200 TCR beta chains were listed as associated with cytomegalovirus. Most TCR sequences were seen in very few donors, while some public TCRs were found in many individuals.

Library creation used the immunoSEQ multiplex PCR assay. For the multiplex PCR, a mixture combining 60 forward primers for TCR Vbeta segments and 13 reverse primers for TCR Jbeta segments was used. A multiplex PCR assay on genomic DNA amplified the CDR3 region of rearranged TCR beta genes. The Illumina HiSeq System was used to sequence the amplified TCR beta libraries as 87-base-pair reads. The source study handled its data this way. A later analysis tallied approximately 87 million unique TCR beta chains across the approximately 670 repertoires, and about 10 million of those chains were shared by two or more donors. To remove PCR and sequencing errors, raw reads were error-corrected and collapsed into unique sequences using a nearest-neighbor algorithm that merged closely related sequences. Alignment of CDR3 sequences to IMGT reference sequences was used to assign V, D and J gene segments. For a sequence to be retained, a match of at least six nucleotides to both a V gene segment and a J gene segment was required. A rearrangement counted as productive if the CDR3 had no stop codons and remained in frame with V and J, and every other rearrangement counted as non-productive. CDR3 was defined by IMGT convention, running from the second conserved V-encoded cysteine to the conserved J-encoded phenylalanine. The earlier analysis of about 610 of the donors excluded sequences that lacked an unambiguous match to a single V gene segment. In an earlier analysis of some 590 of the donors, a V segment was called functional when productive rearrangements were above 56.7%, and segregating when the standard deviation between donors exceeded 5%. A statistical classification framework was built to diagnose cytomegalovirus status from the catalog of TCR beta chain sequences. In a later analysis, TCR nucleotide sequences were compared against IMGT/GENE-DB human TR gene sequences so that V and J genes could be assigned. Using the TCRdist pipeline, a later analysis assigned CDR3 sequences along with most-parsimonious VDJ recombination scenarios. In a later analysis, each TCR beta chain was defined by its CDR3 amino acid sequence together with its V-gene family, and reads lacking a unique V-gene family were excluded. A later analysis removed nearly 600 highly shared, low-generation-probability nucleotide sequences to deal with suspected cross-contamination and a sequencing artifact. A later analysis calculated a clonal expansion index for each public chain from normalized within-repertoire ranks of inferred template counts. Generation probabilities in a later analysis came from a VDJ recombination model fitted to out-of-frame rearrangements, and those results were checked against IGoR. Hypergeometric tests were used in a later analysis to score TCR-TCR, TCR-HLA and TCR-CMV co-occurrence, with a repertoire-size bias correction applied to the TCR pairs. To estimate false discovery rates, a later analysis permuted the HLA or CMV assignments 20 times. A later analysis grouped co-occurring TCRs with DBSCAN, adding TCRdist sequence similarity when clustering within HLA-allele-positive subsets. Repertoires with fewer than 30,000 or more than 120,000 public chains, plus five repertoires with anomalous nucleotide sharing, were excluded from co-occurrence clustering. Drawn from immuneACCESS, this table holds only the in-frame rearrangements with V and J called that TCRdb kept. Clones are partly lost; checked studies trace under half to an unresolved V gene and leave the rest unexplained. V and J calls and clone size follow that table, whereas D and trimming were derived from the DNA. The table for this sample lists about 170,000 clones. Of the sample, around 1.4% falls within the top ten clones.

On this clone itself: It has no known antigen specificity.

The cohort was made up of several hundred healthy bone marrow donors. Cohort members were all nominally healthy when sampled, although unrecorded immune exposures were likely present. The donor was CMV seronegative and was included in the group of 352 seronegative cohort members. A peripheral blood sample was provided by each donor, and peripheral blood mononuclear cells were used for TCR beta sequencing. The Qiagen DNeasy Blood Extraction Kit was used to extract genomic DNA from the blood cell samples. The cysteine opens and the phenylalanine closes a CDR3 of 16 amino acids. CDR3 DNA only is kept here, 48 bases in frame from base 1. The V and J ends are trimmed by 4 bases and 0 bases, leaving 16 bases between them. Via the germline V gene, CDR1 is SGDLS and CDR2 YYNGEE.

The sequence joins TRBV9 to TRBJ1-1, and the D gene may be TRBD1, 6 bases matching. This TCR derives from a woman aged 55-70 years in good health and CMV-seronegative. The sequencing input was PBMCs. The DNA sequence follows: TGTGCCAGCAGCAAGGGGGTTACCGGCATGAACACTGAAGCTTTCTTT. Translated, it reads CASSKGVTGMNTEAFF.